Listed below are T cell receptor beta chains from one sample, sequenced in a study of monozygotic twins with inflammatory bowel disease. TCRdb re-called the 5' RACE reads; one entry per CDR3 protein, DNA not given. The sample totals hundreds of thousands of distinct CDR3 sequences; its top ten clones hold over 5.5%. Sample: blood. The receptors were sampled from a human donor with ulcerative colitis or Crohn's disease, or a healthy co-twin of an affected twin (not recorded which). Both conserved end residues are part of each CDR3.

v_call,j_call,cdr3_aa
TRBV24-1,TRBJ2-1,CATSDPDKTYNEQFF
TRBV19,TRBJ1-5,CASSTGFRQPQHF
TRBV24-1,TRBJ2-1,CATSDLSENEQFF
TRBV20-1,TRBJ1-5,CSAVILGDKNQPQHF
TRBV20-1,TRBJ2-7,CSALPPGQGSEQYF
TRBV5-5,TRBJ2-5,CASSWVSEETQYF
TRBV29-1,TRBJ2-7,CSVSMFSYEQYF
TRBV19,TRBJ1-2,CASREGPANYGYTF
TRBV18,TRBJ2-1,CASSPWTGQGYKVQFF
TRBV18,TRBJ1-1,CASSPWRAMNTEAFF
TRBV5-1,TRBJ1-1,CATCSGTANTEAFF
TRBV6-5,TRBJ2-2,CASSYGQSGELFF
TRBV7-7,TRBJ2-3,CASSAGQSSTDTQYF
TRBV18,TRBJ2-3,CASSTSDTQYF
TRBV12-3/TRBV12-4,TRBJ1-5,CASSQTGSQPQHF
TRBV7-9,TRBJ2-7,CASSPLTGGSYEQYF
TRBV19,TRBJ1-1,CASSMGQMNTEAFF
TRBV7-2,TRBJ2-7,CASSPDSNEQYF
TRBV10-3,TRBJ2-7,CAISSLYEQYF
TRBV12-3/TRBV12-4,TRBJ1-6,CASSFRGTGSYNSPLHF
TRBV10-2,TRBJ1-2,CASSESGPGTYGYTF
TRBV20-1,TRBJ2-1,CSARIAGLNNEQFF
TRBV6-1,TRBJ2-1,CASSSGTGGRWGLSEQFF
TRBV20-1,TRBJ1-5,CSARSWGFSTNNQPQHF
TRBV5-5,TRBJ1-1,CASSLRVETEAFF
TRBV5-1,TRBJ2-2,CASSFWTSGRAGELFF
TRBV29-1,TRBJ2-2,CSVGTSENTGELFF
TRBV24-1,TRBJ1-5,CATSDTGLEPQHF
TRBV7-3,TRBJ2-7,CASSFGQGPYEQYF
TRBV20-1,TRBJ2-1,CSALLAGGPGEQFF
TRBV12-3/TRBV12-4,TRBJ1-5,CASRSGQGARNQPQHF
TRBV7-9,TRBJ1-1,CASSPSAGTQNTEAFF
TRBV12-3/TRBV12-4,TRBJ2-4,CASSRGLPSQYF
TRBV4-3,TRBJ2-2,CASSQVDIAGSSGELFF
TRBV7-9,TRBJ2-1,CASSPRVDGYNEQFF
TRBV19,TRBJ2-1,CASSISSGNEQFF
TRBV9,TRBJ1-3,CASSVTGFTGNTIYF
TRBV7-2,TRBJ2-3,CASSPQTGTQYF
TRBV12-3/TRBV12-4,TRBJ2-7,CASSLWTSGGPGEQYF
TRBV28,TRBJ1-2,CASSAGRGGGYTF
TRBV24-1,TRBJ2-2,CATALNTGELFF
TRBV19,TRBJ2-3,CASSTPRTGERVGTDTQYF
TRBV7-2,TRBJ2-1,CASSRGLAGVVQFF
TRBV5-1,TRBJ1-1,CASSLKDRGGGNTEAFF
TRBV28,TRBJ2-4,CASSPSYAGRYIQYF
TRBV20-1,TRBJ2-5,CSAATGVGVETQYF
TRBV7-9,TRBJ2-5,CASSGRQIQETQYF
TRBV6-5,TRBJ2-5,CASSSPLTGQGGTQYF
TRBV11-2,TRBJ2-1,CASSSLRTSYNEQFF
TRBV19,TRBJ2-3,CASEVAGGPKQYF
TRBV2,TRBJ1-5,CASGGQPNQPQHF
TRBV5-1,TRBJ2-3,CASSPQGSATDTQYF
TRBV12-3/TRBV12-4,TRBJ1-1,CASSPRTGKPEAFF
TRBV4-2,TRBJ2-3,CASSQEGLAGIGTDTQYF
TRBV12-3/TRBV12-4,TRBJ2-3,CASSFPGQGNTQYF
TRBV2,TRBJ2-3,CATKDSSTDTQYF
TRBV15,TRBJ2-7,CATATVSSYEQYF
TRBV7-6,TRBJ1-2,CASSLTDSSYGYTF
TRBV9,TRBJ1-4,CASSVVGGEEKLFF
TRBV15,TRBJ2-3,CATSRYPGGASADTQYF